The entry below gives a single TCR beta chain sequence along with its context. This sample stems from a study of technical replicates of blood from several donors. Trimming pared 4 bases from V and 4 bases from J, leaving 28 bases between. The CDR3 spans 19 residues. Germline CDR1 reads LNHNV; CDR2 reads YYDKDF (reference sequence). Clones were sequenced by immunoSEQ multiplex PCR, and TCRdb holds only the in-frame ones, with some missing. This sample yields over 15,000 clones, of which more than 75% are seen a single time; 9.5% to 15% belongs to the top ten. The source material was PBMCs. The clonotype comes from a human donor in good health. This rearrangement joins TRBV15 to TRBJ2-5; D is possibly TRBD2 (6 bases). This CDR3 reads CATSTDNGPRRDLGETQYF. The CDR3 DNA follows: TGTGCCACCAGCACAGACAACGGACCTCGGCGGGACCTTGGAGAGACCCAGTACTTC.